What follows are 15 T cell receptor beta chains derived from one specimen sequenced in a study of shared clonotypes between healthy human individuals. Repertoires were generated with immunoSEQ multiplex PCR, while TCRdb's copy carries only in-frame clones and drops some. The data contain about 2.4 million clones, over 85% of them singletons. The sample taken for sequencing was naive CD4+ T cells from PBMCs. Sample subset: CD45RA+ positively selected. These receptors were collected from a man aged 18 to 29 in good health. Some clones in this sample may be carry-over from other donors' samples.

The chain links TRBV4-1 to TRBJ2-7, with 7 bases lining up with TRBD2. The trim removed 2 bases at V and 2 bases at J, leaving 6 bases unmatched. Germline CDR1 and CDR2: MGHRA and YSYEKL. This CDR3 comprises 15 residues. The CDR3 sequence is CASSQQASGAYEQYF. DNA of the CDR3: TGCGCCAGCAGCCAACAGGCTAGCGGTGCCTACGAGCAGTACTTC.

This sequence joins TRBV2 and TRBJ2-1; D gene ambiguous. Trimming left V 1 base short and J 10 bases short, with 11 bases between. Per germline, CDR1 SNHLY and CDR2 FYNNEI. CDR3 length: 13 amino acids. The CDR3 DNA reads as TGTGCCAGCAGTGAAGAGGCGGTGGGGGAGCAGTTCTTC. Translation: CASSEEAVGEQFF. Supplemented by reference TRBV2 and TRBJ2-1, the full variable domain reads EPEVTQTPSHQVTQMGQEVILRCVPISNHLYFYWYRQILGQKVEFLVSFYNNEISEKSEIFDDQFSVERPDGSNFTLKIRSTKLEDSAMYFCASSEEAVGEQFFGPGTRLTVL.

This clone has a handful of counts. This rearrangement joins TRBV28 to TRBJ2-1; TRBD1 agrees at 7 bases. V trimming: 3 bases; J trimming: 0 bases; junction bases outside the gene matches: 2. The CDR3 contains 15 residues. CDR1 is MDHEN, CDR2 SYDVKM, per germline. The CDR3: CASSFKGASYNEQFF. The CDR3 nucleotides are TGTGCCAGCAGTTTCAAGGGGGCCTCCTACAATGAGCAGTTCTTC.

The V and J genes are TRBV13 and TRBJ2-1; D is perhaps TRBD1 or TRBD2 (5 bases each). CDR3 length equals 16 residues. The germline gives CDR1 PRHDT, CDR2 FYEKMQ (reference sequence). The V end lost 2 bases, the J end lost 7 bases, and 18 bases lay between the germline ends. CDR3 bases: TGTGCCAGCAGCTTACGAAGAGGGGTCCTAGGGAATGAGCAGTTCTTC. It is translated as CASSLRRGVLGNEQFF.

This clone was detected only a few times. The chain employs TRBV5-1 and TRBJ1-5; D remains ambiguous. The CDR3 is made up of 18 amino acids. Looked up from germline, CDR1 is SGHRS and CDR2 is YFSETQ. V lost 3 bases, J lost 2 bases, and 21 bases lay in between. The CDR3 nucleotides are TGCGCCAGCAGCTCGCAGTCTCGGGCCTGGAGGGGCAATCAGCCCCAGCATTTT. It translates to CASSSQSRAWRGNQPQHF.

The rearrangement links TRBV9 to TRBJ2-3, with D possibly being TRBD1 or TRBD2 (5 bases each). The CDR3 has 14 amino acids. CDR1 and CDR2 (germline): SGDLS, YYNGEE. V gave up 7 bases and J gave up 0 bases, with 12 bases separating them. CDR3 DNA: TGTGCCAGCGCCCGGGGCAGTAGCACAGATACGCAGTATTTT. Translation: CASARGSSTDTQYF.

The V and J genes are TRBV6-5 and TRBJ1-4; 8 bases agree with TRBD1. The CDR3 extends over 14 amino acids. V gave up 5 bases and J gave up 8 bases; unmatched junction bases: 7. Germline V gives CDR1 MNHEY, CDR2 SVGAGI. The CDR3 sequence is CASSGRGLVEKLFF. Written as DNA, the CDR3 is TGTGCCAGCAGTGGCAGGGGGCTGGTGGAAAAACTGTTTTTT.

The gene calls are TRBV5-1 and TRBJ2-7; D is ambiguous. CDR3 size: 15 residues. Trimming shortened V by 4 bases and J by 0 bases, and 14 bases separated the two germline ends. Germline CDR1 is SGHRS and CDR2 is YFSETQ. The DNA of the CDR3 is TGCGCCAGCAGCCCGAGGAGTTCTTTCTCCTACGAGCAGTACTTC. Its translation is CASSPRSSFSYEQYF.

The CDR3 DNA reads TGTGCCAGCAGCTTTCGGGCAATTTCTTCCACCGGGGAGCTGTTTTTT. Its translation is CASSFRAISSTGELFF. V is TRBV5-6 and J is TRBJ2-2; D gene uncertain. This CDR3 contains 16 residues. The V end lost 2 bases, the J end lost 4 bases, and 15 bases lay between the germline ends. Germline V CDR1 and CDR2: SGHDT, YYEEEE.

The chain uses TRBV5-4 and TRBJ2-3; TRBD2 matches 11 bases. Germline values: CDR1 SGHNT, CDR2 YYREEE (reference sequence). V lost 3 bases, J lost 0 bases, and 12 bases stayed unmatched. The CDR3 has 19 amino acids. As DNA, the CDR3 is TGTGCCAGCAGCTCCCCCACTAGCGGGAGTTTGGTGAGCACAGATACGCAGTATTTT. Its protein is CASSSPTSGSLVSTDTQYF.

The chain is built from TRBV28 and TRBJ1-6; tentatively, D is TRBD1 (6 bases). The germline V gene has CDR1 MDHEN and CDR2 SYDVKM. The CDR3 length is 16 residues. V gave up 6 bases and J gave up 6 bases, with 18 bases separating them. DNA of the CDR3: TGTGCCAGCAGCGCCCCTGGACAGTCCCTTAATTCACCCCTCCACTTT. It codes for CASSAPGQSLNSPLHF.

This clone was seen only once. The CDR3 nucleotides are TGCGCCAGCAGCTTGGCTAAGGGGGTGAACACTGAAGCTTTCTTT. Its translation: CASSLAKGVNTEAFF. V usage is TRBV5-1 and J usage is TRBJ1-1; possibly TRBD1 for D (6 bases). The CDR3 consists of 15 residues. V shed 0 bases and J shed 0 bases, with 9 bases lying between them. Germline CDR1 and CDR2: SGHRS and YFSETQ.

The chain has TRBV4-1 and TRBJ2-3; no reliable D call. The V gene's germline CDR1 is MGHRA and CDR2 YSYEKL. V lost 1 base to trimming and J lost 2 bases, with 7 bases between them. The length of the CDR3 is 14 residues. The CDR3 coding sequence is TGCGCCAGCAGCCAAGTAACTATCACAGATACGCAGTATTTT. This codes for CASSQVTITDTQYF.

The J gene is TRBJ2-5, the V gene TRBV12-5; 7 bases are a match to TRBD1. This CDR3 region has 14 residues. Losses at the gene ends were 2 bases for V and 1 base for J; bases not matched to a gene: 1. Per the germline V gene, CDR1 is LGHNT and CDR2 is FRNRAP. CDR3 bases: TGTGCTAGTGGTTTGAGACAGGGCCAAGAGACCCAGTACTTC. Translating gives CASGLRQGQETQYF.

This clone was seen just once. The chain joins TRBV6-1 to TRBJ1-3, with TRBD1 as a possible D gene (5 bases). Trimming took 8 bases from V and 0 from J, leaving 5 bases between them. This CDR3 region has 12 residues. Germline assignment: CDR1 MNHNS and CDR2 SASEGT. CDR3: CASDSSGNTIYF. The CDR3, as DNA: TGTGCCAGCGACAGCTCTGGAAACACCATATATTTT.